What follows describes a single TCR beta chain. The germline gives CDR1 MRHNA, CDR2 SNTAGT. This CDR3 has 15 residues. The junction had 6 bases not matched to a gene; V was cut back by 7 bases and J by 2 bases. PCR employed 60 Vbeta and 13 Jbeta primers. Clones were read by immunoSEQ multiplex PCR, and TCRdb kept only the in-frame ones, dropping some. The data contain fewer than 300,000 clones, about 80% of them singletons. The data belong to a study of cytomegalovirus exposure and HLA in healthy donors. This sequence originates from a girl aged 2-15 years in good health and CMV-seronegative. The specimen sequenced was PBMCs. V is TRBV6-4 and J is TRBJ1-5, with 9 bases lining up with TRBD1. CDR3 in DNA: TGTGCCAGCACCTGGAGACAGGGGGGCAATCAGCCCCAGCATTTT. Residues: CASTWRQGGNQPQHF.